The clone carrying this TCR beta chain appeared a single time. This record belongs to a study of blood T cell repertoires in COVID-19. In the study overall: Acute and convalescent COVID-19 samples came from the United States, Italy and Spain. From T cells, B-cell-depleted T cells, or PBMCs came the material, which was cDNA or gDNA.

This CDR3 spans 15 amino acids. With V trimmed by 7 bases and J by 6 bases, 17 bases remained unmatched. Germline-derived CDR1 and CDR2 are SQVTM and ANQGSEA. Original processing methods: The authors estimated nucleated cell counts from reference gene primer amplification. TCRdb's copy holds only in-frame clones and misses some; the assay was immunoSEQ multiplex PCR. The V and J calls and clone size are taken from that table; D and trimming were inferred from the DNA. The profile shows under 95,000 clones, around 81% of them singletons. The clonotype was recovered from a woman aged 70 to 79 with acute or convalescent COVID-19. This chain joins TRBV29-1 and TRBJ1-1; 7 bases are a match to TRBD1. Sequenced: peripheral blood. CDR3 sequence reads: CSALRDSGFKSEAFF. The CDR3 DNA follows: TGCAGCGCCCTTCGGGACAGCGGCTTTAAGTCTGAAGCTTTCTTT.